Below are 26 T cell receptor beta chains sequenced from a single sample in a study of blood T cell repertoires in COVID-19. Some clones are missing from TCRdb's copy, which holds only in-frame ones; the method was immunoSEQ multiplex PCR. The table includes 390,000 or so clones, approximately 88% detected once. Sequenced material: peripheral blood. These receptors all come from a woman aged 25 to 39 with COVID-19, enrolled during active disease.

The gene calls are TRBV2 and TRBJ2-2, with TRBD2 matching 11 bases. Germline-derived CDR1 and CDR2 are SNHLY and FYNNEI. With 5 bases clipped from V and 1 base from J, the junction kept 3 bases outside the gene matches. The CDR3 has 16 residues. In nucleotides, the CDR3 is TGTGCCAGCAGTCTGACTAGCGGGATGAACACCGGGGAGCTGTTTTTT. Amino acids: CASSLTSGMNTGELFF.

V gene TRBV29-1 combines with J gene TRBJ1-4; 9 bases are shared with TRBD1. Germline V lookup: CDR1 SQVTM, CDR2 ANQGSEA. V shed 4 bases and J 10 bases; nucleotides not matched to a gene: 7. The CDR3 covers 13 residues. CDR3 coding DNA: TGCAGCGTTGCAGGACAGGGGCACCTAAAACTGTTTTTT. Protein sequence: CSVAGQGHLKLFF.

The chain combines TRBV6-5 with TRBJ1-5, with 8 bases identical to TRBD1. V dropped 6 bases and J dropped 1; count of bases not matched to a gene: 5. Per the germline V gene, CDR1 is MNHEY and CDR2 is SVGAGI. The CDR3 is 15 amino acids. In nucleotides, the CDR3 is TGTGCCAGCAGAGACAGGGGTCGGAGCAATCAGCCCCAGCATTTT. This translates into CASRDRGRSNQPQHF.

The chain carries TRBV6-2 or TRBV6-3 and TRBJ2-3, with 10 nucleotides matching TRBD1. V was clipped by 5 bases and J by 2 bases; unmatched bases: 1. The length of the CDR3 is 14 residues. Germline V gene lookup returns CDR1 MNHEY and CDR2 SVGEGT. This chain's CDR3 is CASSDRGHTDTQYF. CDR3 bases: TGTGCCAGCAGTGACAGGGGGCACACAGATACGCAGTATTTT.

This clone was seen just once. The J gene is TRBJ2-1, the V gene TRBV4-3; tentatively, D is TRBD2 (7 bases). The length of the CDR3 is 17 residues. CDR1 and CDR2 from the germline V gene are LGHNA and YSLEER. The ends were cut back, 1 base at V and 3 bases at J, with 16 bases in the middle. The CDR3 sequence is CASSQGQGRGRYNEQFF. As DNA, the CDR3 is TGCGCCAGCAGCCAAGGCCAAGGGCGGGGGCGCTACAATGAGCAGTTCTTC.

The chain links TRBV29-1 to TRBJ2-2, with TRBD2 matching 8 bases. CDR1 SQVTM and CDR2 ANQGSEA come from the germline V gene. The junction had 8 bases not matched to a gene; V was cut back by 0 bases and J by 5 bases. CDR3 length: 16 residues. The CDR3 sequence is CSVEDPSGRGTGELFF. The DNA for the CDR3 is TGCAGCGTTGAAGACCCATCCGGGAGGGGGACCGGGGAGCTGTTTTTT.

V and J are TRBV25-1 and TRBJ2-7; 11 bases map to TRBD2. This CDR3 has 16 residues. Germline V gives CDR1 MGHDK, CDR2 SYGVNS. V shed 4 bases, J shed 3 bases, and the junction held 8 bases outside the gene matches. CDR3 residues: CASSVSSGRPDYEQYV. In DNA, the CDR3 is TGTGCCAGCAGTGTTTCTAGCGGGAGGCCCGACTACGAGCAGTACGTC.

The chain links TRBV6-5 to TRBJ1-5, with D unclear. This CDR3 has 13 amino acids. Trimming shortened V by 5 bases and J by 5 bases, and 10 bases separated the two germline ends. CDR1 and CDR2 from the germline V gene are MNHEY and SVGAGI. CDR3 DNA: TGTGCCAGCAGTAACCGGGGAGATCAGCCCCAGCATTTT. Amino acid sequence: CASSNRGDQPQHF.

The rearrangement uses TRBV6-5 and TRBJ1-1; 8 bases map to TRBD1. CDR1 is MNHEY, CDR2 SVGAGI, per germline. The CDR3 totals 16 residues. The V and J ends lost 2 bases and 4 bases, in that order; junction bases with no gene match: 9. The CDR3 loop reads CASSYHHWTGFTEAFF. The CDR3 bases are TGTGCCAGCAGTTACCACCACTGGACAGGGTTCACTGAAGCTTTCTTT.

This chain joins TRBV5-1 and TRBJ1-6; D is possibly TRBD1 (5 bases). CDR1 is SGHRS and CDR2 is YFSETQ in the germline V gene. The CDR3 totals 15 residues. Trimming took 2 bases from V and 3 from J, leaving 9 bases between them. The DNA for the CDR3 is TGCGCCAGCAGCTTAGGGGAAAGCTATAATTCACCCCTCCACTTT. It codes for CASSLGESYNSPLHF.

V and J are TRBV9 and TRBJ2-1, with a tentative D call TRBD2 (6 bases). V lost 4 bases to trimming and J lost 4 bases, with 12 bases between them. CDR1 and CDR2 from the germline V gene are SGDLS and YYNGEE. This CDR3 comprises 14 residues. Here the CDR3 reads CASSLGDSYNEQFF. The DNA for the CDR3 is TGTGCCAGCAGCCTTGGGGACTCGTACAATGAGCAGTTCTTC.

The chain is built from TRBV6-5 and TRBJ2-1; D remains unclear. Germline CDR1 reads MNHEY; CDR2 reads SVGAGI. The germline V and J ends were trimmed by 4 bases and 0 bases, with 13 bases remaining between them. The CDR3 has 16 amino acids. The chain's CDR3 is CASSSDRGSSYNEQFF. The CDR3 bases are TGTGCCAGCAGTTCCGATCGCGGCAGCTCCTACAATGAGCAGTTCTTC.

The chain couples TRBV2 to TRBJ2-1; 14 nucleotides agree with TRBD2. Germline V gene sequence: CDR1 SNHLY, CDR2 FYNNEI. The ends lost 8 bases at V and 7 bases at J; junction bases unmatched: 10. The CDR3 has 16 amino acids. The CDR3 nucleotides read TGTGCCAGCGGGACTAGCGGGAGTCGGGGAACAAATGAGCAGTTCTTC. The encoded protein is CASGTSGSRGTNEQFF.

The CDR3 DNA reads TGTGCCAGCAGACATGGGGCTTCGGGTTACGAGCAGTACTTC. This sequence encodes CASRHGASGYEQYF. This chain connects TRBV6-5 to TRBJ2-7; D perhaps matches TRBD1 (5 bases). This CDR3 is 14 amino acids long. Germline CDR1 MNHEY, CDR2 SVGAGI. V was clipped by 6 bases and J by 4 bases, with 16 bases between them.

This chain's CDR3 is CASSLGSGQETQYF. The DNA for the CDR3 is TGTGCCAGCAGTTTAGGCAGCGGGCAAGAGACCCAGTACTTC. This chain connects TRBV6-2 or TRBV6-3 to TRBJ2-5, with D possibly being TRBD2 (6 bases). Trimming removed 4 bases at V and 2 bases at J, with 11 bases between. In germline, CDR1 is MNHEY, CDR2 SVGEGT. The length of the CDR3 is 14 residues.

V is TRBV7-9 and J is TRBJ2-7, with TRBD1 identical over 7 bases. Germline CDR1 reads SEHNR; CDR2 reads FQNEAQ (reference sequence). The V gene end was trimmed by 3 bases and the J gene end by 2 bases; junction bases not matched to a gene: 7. CDR3 length: 15 amino acids. The CDR3 bases are TGTGCCAGCAGCTTCAGGGACAGCCCGACCTACGAGCAGTACTTC. This codes for CASSFRDSPTYEQYF.

The rearrangement uses TRBV4-1 and TRBJ1-2; D not certain. V dropped 2 bases and J dropped 2 bases, with 9 bases sitting between them. The CDR3 has 14 residues. The germline CDR1 and CDR2 sequences are MGHRA and YSYEKL. CDR3 sequence (DNA): TGCGCCAGCAGCCAAAGCGGTGCGAACTATGGCTACACCTTC. Translated: CASSQSGANYGYTF.

The chain employs TRBV6-2 or TRBV6-3 and TRBJ2-3; the match to TRBD2 covers 8 bases. CDR1 is MNHEY and CDR2 is SVGEGT in the germline V gene. Germline trimming cut 5 bases from V and 2 bases from J; bases unmatched to any gene: 6. The CDR3 extends over 15 amino acids. CDR3 region: CASSLLSGITDTQYF. For the CDR3, the DNA is TGTGCCAGCAGTCTTCTTAGCGGGATCACAGATACGCAGTATTTT.

The rearrangement joins TRBV20-1 to TRBJ2-1; 15 bases agree with TRBD2. The CDR3 consists of 15 residues. V trimming: 3 bases; J trimming: 7 bases; junction bases outside the gene matches: 4. Germline V lookup: CDR1 DFQATT, CDR2 SNEGSKA (reference sequence). The CDR3 loop is CSASPGTSGGNEQFF. The CDR3 coding sequence is TGCAGTGCTAGTCCCGGGACTAGCGGGGGGAATGAGCAGTTCTTC.

V is TRBV6-5 and J is TRBJ2-5; 7 bases agree with TRBD1. CDR3 length: 15 amino acids. Germline V gives CDR1 MNHEY, CDR2 SVGAGI. V lost 6 bases and J lost 2; bases outside the gene matches: 9. CDR3 sequence: CASRSPGQSQETQYF. The CDR3 DNA reads as TGTGCCAGCAGATCCCCGGGACAGTCTCAAGAGACCCAGTACTTC.

The V gene is TRBV11-3, the J gene TRBJ2-3; TRBD1 is a possible D gene (6 bases). The V gene lost 4 bases and the J gene lost 6 bases, with 8 bases spanning the gap. Germline values: CDR1 SGHNT, CDR2 YENEEA. CDR3 length: 12 residues. DNA for the CDR3: TGTGCCAGCAGCTACGACAGGGATACGCAGTATTTT. Translating gives CASSYDRDTQYF. Variable domain in full (rest from reference TRBV11-3 and TRBJ2-3): EAGVVQSPRYKIIEKKQPVAFWCNPISGHNTLYWYLQNLGQGPELLIRYENEEAVDDSQLPKDRFSAERLKGVDSTLKIQPAELGDSAVYLCASSYDRDTQYFGPGTRLTVL.

The V and J genes are TRBV5-4 and TRBJ1-3; 8 bases agree with TRBD1. Germline lookup yields CDR1 SGHNT and CDR2 YYREEE (reference sequence). The J segment lost 9 bases and the V segment lost 4 bases, leaving 9 bases of the junction unmatched. The CDR3 length is 14 residues. CDR3 DNA sequence: TGTGCCAGCAGCCCGGACAGGGTTTCTGGCACCATATATTTT. Its protein product is CASSPDRVSGTIYF. The full variable domain, with the rest looked up from reference TRBV5-4 and TRBJ1-3, is ETGVTQSPTHLIKTRGQQVTLRCSSQSGHNTVSWYQQALGQGPQFIFQYYREEENGRGNFPPRFSGLQFPNYSSELNVNALELDDSALYLCASSPDRVSGTIYFGEGSWLTVV.

About this clone: At the DNA level, this CDR3 is encoded by other sequences in the same sample as well. The chain uses TRBV2 and TRBJ2-3; D is unresolved. Trimming cost V 8 bases and J 0 bases, with 12 bases left between them. Germline V CDR1 and CDR2: SNHLY, FYNNEI. The CDR3 runs to 14 residues. DNA for the CDR3: TGTGCCAGCCTTCCAGGCCTTAGCACAGATACGCAGTATTTT. Its translation is CASLPGLSTDTQYF.

This chain links TRBV19 with TRBJ2-3; TRBD2 agrees at 8 bases. Germline trimming cut 3 bases from V and 4 bases from J; bases unmatched to any gene: 6. There are 15 residues in the CDR3. CDR1 LNHDA and CDR2 SQIVND come from the germline V gene (reference sequence). The chain's CDR3 is CASSISGRGSDTQYF. The CDR3 bases are TGTGCCAGTAGTATCAGCGGGAGAGGGTCAGATACGCAGTATTTT.

The chain is built from TRBV4-1 and TRBJ1-6; 7 bases are shared with TRBD1. The CDR3 runs 17 residues. Trimming removed 4 bases from V and 6 bases from J; junction bases left unmatched: 12. Germline V lookup: CDR1 MGHRA, CDR2 YSYEKL. The CDR3 protein is CASSPPLKQGINSPLHF. The CDR3 nucleotides are TGCGCCAGCAGCCCGCCTCTGAAACAGGGGATTAATTCACCCCTCCACTTT.

V and J are TRBV18 and TRBJ1-5; D is possibly TRBD1 (6 bases). CDR1 and CDR2 from the germline V gene are KGHSH and LQKENI. Trimming shortened V by 2 bases and J by 6 bases, and 11 bases separated the two germline ends. The CDR3 totals 14 residues. The CDR3 DNA is TGTGCCAGCTCACCAGGGGCAGGGGCTCAGCCCCAGCATTTT. It yields the protein CASSPGAGAQPQHF.